Below, 20 T cell receptor beta chains from the same sample are listed, as sequenced in a study of T cells after yellow fever vaccination. MiXCR, applied by TCRdb to the 5' RACE reads, yields one record per CDR3 protein. Found here are a few hundred thousand distinct CDR3 sequences, roughly 11% of them singletons; the top ten hold roughly a sixth. The sample in question was PBMCs, obtained on the day of the first yellow fever vaccination. Every receptor here comes from a man in his late teens or twenties who received the YFV17D yellow fever vaccine.

This clonotype was detected only a few times. This chain links TRBV12-3 or TRBV12-4 with TRBJ1-5; 10 bases line up with TRBD1. J gave up 7 bases and V 0 bases, and 6 bases lay outside the gene matches. This CDR3 contains 16 residues. The CDR3 sequence: CASSLATGTGDQPQHF. The CDR3 bases are TGTGCCAGCAGTTTAGCAACCGGGACAGGGGACCAGCCCCAGCATTTT.

Ten or more counts support this clonotype. The V call is TRBV12-3 or TRBV12-4, the J call TRBJ2-7; 7 positions match TRBD1. Trimming at V came to 6 bases and at J to 4 bases, leaving 9 bases not matched to a gene. The CDR3 sequence is 14 residues long. DNA for the CDR3: TGTGCCAGCAGGTCCCGGGACAGACCGTACGAGCAGTACTTC. It encodes CASRSRDRPYEQYF.

This clonotype was recorded a few times. The chain couples TRBV15 to TRBJ2-3; D gene uncertain. Germline-derived CDR1 and CDR2 are LNHNV and YYDKDF (reference sequence). This CDR3 is built from 12 residues. V shed 1 base and J shed 8 bases, with 7 bases lying between them. CDR3 protein: CATSRGVGTQYF. As DNA, the CDR3 is TGTGCCACCAGCAGAGGGGTGGGTACGCAGTATTTT.

The chain joins TRBV5-1 to TRBJ1-1; TRBD1 agrees at 9 bases. CDR3 length: 17 amino acids. Germline values: CDR1 SGHRS, CDR2 YFSETQ. V dropped 2 bases and J dropped 0; count of bases not matched to a gene: 8. This CDR3 reads CASSLDPQGALNTEAFF. The CDR3, as DNA: TGCGCCAGCAGCTTAGACCCACAGGGGGCCCTGAACACTGAAGCTTTCTTT.

J is TRBJ2-1 and V is TRBV24-1; 9 nucleotides agree with TRBD2. V shed 3 bases, J shed 7 bases, and the junction held 12 bases outside the gene matches. CDR1 and CDR2 (germline): KGHDR, SFDVKD. CDR3 size: 17 residues. The CDR3: CATSDPLGGGGRNEQFF. In DNA form, the CDR3 reads TGTGCCACCAGTGATCCCCTCGGCGGGGGGGGGCGAAATGAGCAGTTCTTC.

This clonotype has more than one count but fewer than ten. The chain carries TRBV7-9 and TRBJ2-7; 7 nucleotides line up with TRBD2. The germline V gene has CDR1 SEHNR and CDR2 FQNEAQ (reference sequence). CDR3 length equals 16 residues. V shed 3 bases and J 0 bases; nucleotides not matched to a gene: 8. The CDR3 DNA reads as TGTGCCAGCAGCTTTGGTAGCGGGCCTAGCTCCTACGAGCAGTACTTC. Amino acids: CASSFGSGPSSYEQYF.

This clonotype was recorded many times. The chain links TRBV12-3 or TRBV12-4 to TRBJ1-5, with D unclear. This CDR3 has 12 residues. The V gene lost 7 bases and the J gene lost 10 bases, with 14 bases spanning the gap. CDR3 sequence (DNA): TGTGCCAGCACCTGGGTGGGAGGCCCCCAGCATTTT. This encodes CASTWVGGPQHF.

This clonotype was detected a few times. The chain links TRBV7-2 to TRBJ1-2; D is unresolved. Germline V CDR1 and CDR2: SGHTA, FQGNSA. The CDR3 loop spans 12 amino acids. V was cut by 5 bases and J by 2 bases, with 6 bases left in between. The CDR3 bases are TGTGCCAGCAGCCCCTCAAACTATGGCTACACCTTC. Translation: CASSPSNYGYTF.

The V gene is TRBV9, the J gene TRBJ2-3; 10 bases map to TRBD1. Losses at the gene ends were 0 bases for V and 5 bases for J; bases not matched to a gene: 3. There are 15 residues in the CDR3. Germline loops: CDR1 SGDLS, CDR2 YYNGEE. In DNA, the CDR3 is TGTGCCAGCAGCGTAGGACAGGGGGCGGGAGATACGCAGTATTTT. As protein: CASSVGQGAGDTQYF.

The gene calls are TRBV15 and TRBJ2-2; no clear D. Trimming removed 3 bases at V and 4 bases at J, with 12 bases between. CDR1 and CDR2 (germline): LNHNV, YYDKDF (reference sequence). The CDR3 consists of 15 residues. CDR3 sequence reads: CATSSRLDITGELFF. The CDR3 coding sequence is TGTGCCACCAGCAGCCGATTGGATATCACCGGGGAGCTGTTTTTT. The full variable domain, completed using reference TRBV15 and TRBJ2-2, is DAMVIQNPRYQVTQFGKPVTLSCSQTLNHNVMYWYQQKSSQAPKLLFHYYDKDFNNEADTPDNFQSRRPNTSFCFLDIRSPGLGDTAMYLCATSSRLDITGELFFGEGSRLTVL.

The chain recombines TRBV6-2 or TRBV6-3 with TRBJ1-1; D not resolved. V was trimmed by 4 bases and J by 7 bases, leaving 10 bases between them. This CDR3 is built from 12 residues. Germline V CDR1 and CDR2: MNHEY, SVGEGT. The CDR3 coding sequence is TGTGCCAGCAGTTCCCAAGGAGATGAAGCTTTCTTT. It specifies CASSSQGDEAFF.

This CDR3 reads CASSPEVFTSADTQYF. The CDR3 region has the DNA TGTGCCAGCTCACCCGAGGTATTTACTAGCGCAGATACGCAGTATTTT. The rearrangement links TRBV6-4 to TRBJ2-3; the match to TRBD2 covers 7 bases. The CDR3 is 16 amino acids. J gave up 4 bases and V 8 bases, and 15 bases lay outside the gene matches. CDR1 MRHNA and CDR2 SNTAGT come from the germline V gene.

This clonotype appeared many times. The chain is built from TRBV5-1 and TRBJ2-3, with 13 bases matching TRBD2. Germline V gene lookup returns CDR1 SGHRS and CDR2 YFSETQ. The CDR3 contains 15 residues. The V segment lost 4 bases and the J segment 6 bases; nucleotides outside the gene matches: 5. In nucleotides, the CDR3 is TGCGCCAGCAGCACTCAGACTAGCGGGGGGGATACGCAGTATTTT. Amino acid sequence: CASSTQTSGGDTQYF.

The rearrangement uses TRBV28 and TRBJ2-7, with 12 bases aligning to TRBD1. CDR3 size: 12 residues. J was trimmed by 7 bases and V by 10 bases; bases with no gene match: 5. Looked up from germline, CDR1 is MDHEN and CDR2 is SYDVKM. As DNA, the CDR3 is TGTGCCACCGGGACAGGGGGCTGGGAGCAGTACGTC. Translating gives CATGTGGWEQYV.

The V call is TRBV29-1, the J call TRBJ1-2; D unclear. V was trimmed by 7 bases and J by 6 bases, leaving 18 bases between them. This CDR3 is built from 13 residues. Germline V lookup: CDR1 SQVTM, CDR2 ANQGSEA. The CDR3 sequence is CSANAIAADGYTF. The CDR3 DNA follows: TGCAGCGCAAACGCGATCGCAGCAGATGGCTACACCTTC. Drawing the rest from reference TRBV29-1 and TRBJ1-2, the complete variable domain is SAVISQKPSRDICQRGTSLTIQCQVDSQVTMMFWYRQQPGQSLTLIATANQGSEATYESGFVIDKFPISRPNLTFSTLTVSNMSPEDSSIYLCSANAIAADGYTFGSGTRLTVV.

Only a few counts were recorded for this clonotype. The chain combines TRBV27 with TRBJ1-5, with TRBD1 matching over 7 bases. The ends lost 3 bases at V and 0 bases at J; junction bases unmatched: 14. The germline V gene encodes CDR1 MNHEY and CDR2 SMNVEV (reference sequence). This CDR3 has 19 amino acids. CDR3 nucleotide sequence: TGTGCCAGCAGTTTCCGCTTTAGGACAGGAGTTTATAGCAATCAGCCCCAGCATTTT. As protein: CASSFRFRTGVYSNQPQHF.

This clonotype was counted ten times or more. The junction departs from the called germline gene at one end, perhaps through a read error. The J gene is TRBJ2-1, the V gene TRBV7-7, with TRBD2 identical over 9 bases. The CDR3 has 15 residues. Germline CDR1 is SSHAT and CDR2 is FNYEAQ (reference sequence). The CDR3 DNA reads as TGTGCTAGCAGCCCCGGAGCGGGGGGATACAATGAGCAGTTCTTC. This sequence encodes CASSPGAGGYNEQFF.

This rearrangement joins TRBV2 to TRBJ1-5; weak D call: TRBD1 (6 bases). The CDR3 consists of 12 residues. V gave up 5 bases and J gave up 5 bases, with 7 bases separating them. Germline CDR1 SNHLY, CDR2 FYNNEI. CDR3 region: CASSKGDQPQHF. DNA of the CDR3: TGTGCCAGCAGTAAGGGGGATCAGCCCCAGCATTTT. Using reference TRBV2 and TRBJ1-5 for the parts outside the CDR3, the full variable domain is EPEVTQTPSHQVTQMGQEVILRCVPISNHLYFYWYRQILGQKVEFLVSFYNNEISEKSEIFDDQFSVERPDGSNFTLKIRSTKLEDSAMYFCASSKGDQPQHFGDGTRLSIL.

This clonotype has only one observation. The gene calls are TRBV7-8 and TRBJ2-5; D not resolved. This CDR3 contains 13 residues. Trimming cost V 8 bases and J 2 bases, with 12 bases left between them. Germline V lookup: CDR1 SGHVS, CDR2 FQNEAQ. The CDR3 here is CASFKGLQETQYF. The CDR3 nucleotides read TGTGCCAGCTTTAAAGGTCTGCAAGAGACCCAGTACTTC.

The chain carries TRBV5-5 and TRBJ1-6; D perhaps matches TRBD1 (5 bases). The ends were cut back, 3 bases at V and 7 bases at J, with 14 bases in the middle. This CDR3 is 15 amino acids long. Germline CDR1 is SGHKS and CDR2 is YYEKEE (reference sequence). CDR3: CASSWGGEGNSPLHF. In nucleotides, the CDR3 is TGTGCCAGCAGCTGGGGAGGGGAAGGAAATTCACCCCTCCACTTT. Supplemented by reference TRBV5-5 and TRBJ1-6, the full variable domain reads DAGVTQSPTHLIKTRGQQVTLRCSPISGHKSVSWYQQVLGQGPQFIFQYYEKEERGRGNFPDRFSARQFPNYSSELNVNALLLGDSALYLCASSWGGEGNSPLHFGNGTRLTVT.